This TCR beta chain was identified in a study of T cell therapy after organ transplantation. Study context: T cell doses, up to 6, came every 2 weeks; follow-up lasted 25 to 35 weeks. Patients received a median of 1.92 x 10^8 CMV-specific T cells over 2 to 6 infusions. Responders numbered eight and nonresponders two among approximately ten patients. Study results and caveats: Post-therapy reconstitution appeared to include transferred and endogenous clonotypes.

CDR1 and CDR2 from the germline V gene are SEHNR and FQNEAQ (reference sequence). The CDR3 is 18 residues long. V lost 5 bases, J lost 7 bases, and 17 bases stayed unmatched. In its sample, this clone was seen once. Its target is not known. The protocol was immunoSEQ multiplex PCR, while the TCRdb copy is restricted to in-frame clones and leaves out a portion. The table shows tens of thousands of clones, with 94% occurring only once. The chain employs TRBV7-9 and TRBJ1-2; TRBD1 matches 12 bases. The material was CD8+ T cells from blood, obtained before autologous CMV-specific T cell therapy. The clonotype originates from a human patient who had received a solid organ transplant and had CMV disease. The CDR3, as DNA: TGTGCCAGCAGCCCCACCGCCCCCGGGACAGGGGGCGATTCTGGCTACACCTTC. It translates to CASSPTAPGTGGDSGYTF.